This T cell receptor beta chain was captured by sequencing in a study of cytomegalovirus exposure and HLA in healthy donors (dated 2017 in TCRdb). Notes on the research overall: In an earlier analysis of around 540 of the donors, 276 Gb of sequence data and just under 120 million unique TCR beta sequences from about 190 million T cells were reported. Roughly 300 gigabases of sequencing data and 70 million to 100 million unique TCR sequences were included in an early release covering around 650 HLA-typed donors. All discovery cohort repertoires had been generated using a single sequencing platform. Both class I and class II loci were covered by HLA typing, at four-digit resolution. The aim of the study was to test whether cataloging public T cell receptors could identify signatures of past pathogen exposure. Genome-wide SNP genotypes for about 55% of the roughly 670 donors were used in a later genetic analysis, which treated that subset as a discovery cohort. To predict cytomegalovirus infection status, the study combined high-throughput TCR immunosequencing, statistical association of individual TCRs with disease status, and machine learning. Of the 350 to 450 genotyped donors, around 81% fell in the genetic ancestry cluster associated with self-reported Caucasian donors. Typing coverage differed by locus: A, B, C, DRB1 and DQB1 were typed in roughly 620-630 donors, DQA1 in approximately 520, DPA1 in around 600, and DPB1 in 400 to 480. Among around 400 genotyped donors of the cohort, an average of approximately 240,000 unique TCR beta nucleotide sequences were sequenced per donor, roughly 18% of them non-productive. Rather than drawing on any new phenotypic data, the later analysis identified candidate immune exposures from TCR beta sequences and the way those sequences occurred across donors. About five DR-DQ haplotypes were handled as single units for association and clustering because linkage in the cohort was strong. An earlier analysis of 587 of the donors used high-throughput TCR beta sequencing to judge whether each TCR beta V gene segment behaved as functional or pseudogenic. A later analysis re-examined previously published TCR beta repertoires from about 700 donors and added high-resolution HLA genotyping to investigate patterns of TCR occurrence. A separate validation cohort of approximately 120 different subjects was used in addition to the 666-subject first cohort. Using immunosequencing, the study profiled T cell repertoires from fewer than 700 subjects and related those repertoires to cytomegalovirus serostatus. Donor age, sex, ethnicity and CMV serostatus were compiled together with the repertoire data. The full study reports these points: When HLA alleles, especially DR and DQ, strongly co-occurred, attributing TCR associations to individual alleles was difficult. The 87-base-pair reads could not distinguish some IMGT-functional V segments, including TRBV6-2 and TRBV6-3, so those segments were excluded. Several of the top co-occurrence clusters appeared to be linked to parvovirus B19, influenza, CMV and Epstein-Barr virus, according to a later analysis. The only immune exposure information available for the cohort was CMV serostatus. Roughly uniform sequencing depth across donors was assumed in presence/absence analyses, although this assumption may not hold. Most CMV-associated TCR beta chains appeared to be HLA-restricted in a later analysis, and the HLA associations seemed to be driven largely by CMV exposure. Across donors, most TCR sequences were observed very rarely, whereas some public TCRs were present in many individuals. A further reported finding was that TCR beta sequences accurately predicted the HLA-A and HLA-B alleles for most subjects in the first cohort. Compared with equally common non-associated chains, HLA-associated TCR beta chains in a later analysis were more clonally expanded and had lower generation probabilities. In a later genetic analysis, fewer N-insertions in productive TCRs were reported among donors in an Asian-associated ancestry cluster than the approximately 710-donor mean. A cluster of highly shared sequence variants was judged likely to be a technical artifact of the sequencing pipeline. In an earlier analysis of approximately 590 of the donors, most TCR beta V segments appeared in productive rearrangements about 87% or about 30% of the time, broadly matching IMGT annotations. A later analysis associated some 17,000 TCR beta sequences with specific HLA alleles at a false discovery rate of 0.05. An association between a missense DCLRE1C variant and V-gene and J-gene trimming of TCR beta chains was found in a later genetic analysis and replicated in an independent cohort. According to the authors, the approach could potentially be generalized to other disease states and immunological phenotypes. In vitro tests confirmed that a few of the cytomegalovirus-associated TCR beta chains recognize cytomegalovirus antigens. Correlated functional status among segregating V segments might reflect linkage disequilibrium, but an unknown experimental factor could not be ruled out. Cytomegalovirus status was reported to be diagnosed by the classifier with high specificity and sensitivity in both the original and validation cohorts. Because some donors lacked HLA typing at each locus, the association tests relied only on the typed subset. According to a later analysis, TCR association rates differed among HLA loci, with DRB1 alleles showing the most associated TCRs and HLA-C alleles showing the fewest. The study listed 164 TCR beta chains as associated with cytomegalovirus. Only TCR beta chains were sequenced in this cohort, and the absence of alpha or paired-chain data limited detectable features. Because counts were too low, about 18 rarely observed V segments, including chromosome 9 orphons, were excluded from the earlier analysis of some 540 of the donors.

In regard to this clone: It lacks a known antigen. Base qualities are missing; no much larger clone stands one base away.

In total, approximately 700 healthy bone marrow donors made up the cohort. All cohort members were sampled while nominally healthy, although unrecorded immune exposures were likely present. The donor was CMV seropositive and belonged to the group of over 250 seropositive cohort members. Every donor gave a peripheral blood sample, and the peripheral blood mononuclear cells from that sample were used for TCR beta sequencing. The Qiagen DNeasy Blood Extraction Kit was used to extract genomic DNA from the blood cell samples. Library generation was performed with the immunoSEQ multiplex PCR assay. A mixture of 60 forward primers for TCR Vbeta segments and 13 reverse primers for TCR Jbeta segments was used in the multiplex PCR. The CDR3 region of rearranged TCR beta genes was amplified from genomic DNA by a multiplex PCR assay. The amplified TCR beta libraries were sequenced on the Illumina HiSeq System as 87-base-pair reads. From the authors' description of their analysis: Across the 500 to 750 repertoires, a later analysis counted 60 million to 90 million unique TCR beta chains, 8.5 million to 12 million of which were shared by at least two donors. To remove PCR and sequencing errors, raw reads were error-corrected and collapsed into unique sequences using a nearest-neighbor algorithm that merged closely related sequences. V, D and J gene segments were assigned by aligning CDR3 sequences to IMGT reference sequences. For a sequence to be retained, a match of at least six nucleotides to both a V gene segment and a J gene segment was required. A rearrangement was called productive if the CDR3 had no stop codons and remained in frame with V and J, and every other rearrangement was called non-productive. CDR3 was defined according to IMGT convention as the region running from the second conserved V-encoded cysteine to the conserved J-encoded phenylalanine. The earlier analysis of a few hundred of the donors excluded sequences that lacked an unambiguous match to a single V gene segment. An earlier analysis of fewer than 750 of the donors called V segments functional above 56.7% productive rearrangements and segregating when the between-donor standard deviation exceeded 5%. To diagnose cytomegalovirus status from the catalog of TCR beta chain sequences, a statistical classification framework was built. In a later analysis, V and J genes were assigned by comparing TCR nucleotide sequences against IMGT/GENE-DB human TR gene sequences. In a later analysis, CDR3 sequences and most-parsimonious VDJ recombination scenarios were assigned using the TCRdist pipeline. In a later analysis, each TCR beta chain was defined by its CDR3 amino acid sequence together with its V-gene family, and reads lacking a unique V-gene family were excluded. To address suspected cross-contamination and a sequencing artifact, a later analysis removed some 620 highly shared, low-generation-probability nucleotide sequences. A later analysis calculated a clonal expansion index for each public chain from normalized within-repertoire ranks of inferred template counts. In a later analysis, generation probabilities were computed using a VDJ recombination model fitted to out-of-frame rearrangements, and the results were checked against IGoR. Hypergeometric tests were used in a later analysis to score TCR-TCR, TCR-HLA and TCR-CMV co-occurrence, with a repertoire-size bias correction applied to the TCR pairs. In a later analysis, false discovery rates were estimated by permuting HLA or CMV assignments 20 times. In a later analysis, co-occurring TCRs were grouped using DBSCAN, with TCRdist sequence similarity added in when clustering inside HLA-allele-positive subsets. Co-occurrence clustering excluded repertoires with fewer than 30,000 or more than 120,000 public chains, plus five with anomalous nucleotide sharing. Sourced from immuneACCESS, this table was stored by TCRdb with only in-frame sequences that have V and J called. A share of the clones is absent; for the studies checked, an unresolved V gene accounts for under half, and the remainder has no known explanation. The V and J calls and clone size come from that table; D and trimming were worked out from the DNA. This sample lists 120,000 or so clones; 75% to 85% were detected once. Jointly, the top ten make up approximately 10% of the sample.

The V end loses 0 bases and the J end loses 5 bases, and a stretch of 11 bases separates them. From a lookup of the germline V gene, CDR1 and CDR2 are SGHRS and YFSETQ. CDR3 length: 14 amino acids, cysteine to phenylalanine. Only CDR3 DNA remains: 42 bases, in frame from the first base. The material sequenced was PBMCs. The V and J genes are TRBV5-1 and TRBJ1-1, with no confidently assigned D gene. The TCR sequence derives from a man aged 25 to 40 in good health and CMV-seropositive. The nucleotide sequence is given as TGCGCCAGCAGCTTGGAAGGCATCAGGACTGAAGCTTTCTTT. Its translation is CASSLEGIRTEAFF.